Sequencing of this TCR beta chain was carried out in a study of blood T cells in healthy people across ages. The CDR3 has 13 amino acids. V was shortened by 4 bases and J by 11 bases, with 18 bases between the two germline ends. The V gene's germline CDR1 is SGDLS and CDR2 YYNGEE. A J-beta primer mix and a sample-barcoded 5' primer were used in a second PCR of about 7 to 12 cycles. Each of the cDNA molecules was tagged by a template-switch adaptor with 12 random nucleotides. TCRdb re-derived calls from the 5' RACE reads in MiXCR, one entry per CDR3 protein. The sample comprises over a million distinct CDR3 sequences, about 42% of which are singletons, and just over 4% rests with the top ten.

This sequence joins TRBV9 and TRBJ2-5; D is unclear. This receptor was identified in a woman younger than 30 in good health. Input material: blood. The CDR3 is CASSPSALNEQYF. DNA for the CDR3: TGTGCCAGCAGCCCAAGCGCTCTTAATGAGCAGTACTTC.